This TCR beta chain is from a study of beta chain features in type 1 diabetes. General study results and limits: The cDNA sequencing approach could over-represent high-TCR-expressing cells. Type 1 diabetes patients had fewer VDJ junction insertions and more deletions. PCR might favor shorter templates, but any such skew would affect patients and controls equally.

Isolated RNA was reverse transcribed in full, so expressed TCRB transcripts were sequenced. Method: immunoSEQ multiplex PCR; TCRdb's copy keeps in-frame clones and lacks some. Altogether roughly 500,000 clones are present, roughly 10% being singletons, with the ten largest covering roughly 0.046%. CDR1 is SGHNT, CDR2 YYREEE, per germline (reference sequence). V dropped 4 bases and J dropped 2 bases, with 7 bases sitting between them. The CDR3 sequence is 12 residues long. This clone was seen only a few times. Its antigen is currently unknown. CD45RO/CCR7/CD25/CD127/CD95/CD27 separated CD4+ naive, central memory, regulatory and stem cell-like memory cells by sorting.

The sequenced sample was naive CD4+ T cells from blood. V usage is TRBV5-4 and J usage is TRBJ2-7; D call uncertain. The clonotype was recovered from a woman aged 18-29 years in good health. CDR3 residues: CASSKETYEQYF. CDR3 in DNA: TGTGCCAGCAGCAAAGAGACCTACGAGCAGTACTTC.